The clone carrying this T cell receptor beta chain was observed many times. Its specificity is not known. cDNA synthesis was performed by 5'RACE with 10-nucleotide random UMIs. TCRdb re-called the 5' RACE reads with MiXCR, one entry per CDR3 protein. This sample has some 60,000 distinct CDR3 sequences; roughly 10% occur once, and the top ten carry 9.5% to 15%. As for time point: longitudinal time-point 2. This entry is derived from a study of neurological immune-mediated disorders. The germline V gene has CDR1 SGHDT and CDR2 YYEEEE. V was trimmed by 3 bases and J by 1 base, leaving 10 bases between them. This CDR3 is 14 amino acids long. Findings and caveats of the study: Levels of TCR clonal expansion peaked in HTLV-1-associated myelopathy and reached their lowest in multiple sclerosis, under those of healthy controls. The expanded clones of different subjects shared no CDR3 amino acid sequences (suggesting private repertoires in all groups).

This TCR was sampled from a man aged 25-45 years in good health. The chain has TRBV5-6 and TRBJ1-1; D is undetermined. Sequences were obtained from PBMCs. The DNA of the CDR3 is TGTGCCAGCAGCTCATGGTTAGGGAACACTGAAGCTTTCTTT. It is translated as CASSSWLGNTEAFF.